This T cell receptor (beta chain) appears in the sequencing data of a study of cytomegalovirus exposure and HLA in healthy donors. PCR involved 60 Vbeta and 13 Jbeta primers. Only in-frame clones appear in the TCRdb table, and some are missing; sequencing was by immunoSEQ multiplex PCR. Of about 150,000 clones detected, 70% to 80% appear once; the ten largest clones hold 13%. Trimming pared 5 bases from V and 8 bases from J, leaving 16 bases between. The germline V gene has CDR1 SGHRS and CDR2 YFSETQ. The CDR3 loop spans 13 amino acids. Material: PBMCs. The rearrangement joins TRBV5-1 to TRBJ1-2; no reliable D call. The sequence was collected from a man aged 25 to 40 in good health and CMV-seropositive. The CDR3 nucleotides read TGCGCCAGCAGTGAGGCGGGGTTGCGAGGCTACACCTTC. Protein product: CASSEAGLRGYTF.